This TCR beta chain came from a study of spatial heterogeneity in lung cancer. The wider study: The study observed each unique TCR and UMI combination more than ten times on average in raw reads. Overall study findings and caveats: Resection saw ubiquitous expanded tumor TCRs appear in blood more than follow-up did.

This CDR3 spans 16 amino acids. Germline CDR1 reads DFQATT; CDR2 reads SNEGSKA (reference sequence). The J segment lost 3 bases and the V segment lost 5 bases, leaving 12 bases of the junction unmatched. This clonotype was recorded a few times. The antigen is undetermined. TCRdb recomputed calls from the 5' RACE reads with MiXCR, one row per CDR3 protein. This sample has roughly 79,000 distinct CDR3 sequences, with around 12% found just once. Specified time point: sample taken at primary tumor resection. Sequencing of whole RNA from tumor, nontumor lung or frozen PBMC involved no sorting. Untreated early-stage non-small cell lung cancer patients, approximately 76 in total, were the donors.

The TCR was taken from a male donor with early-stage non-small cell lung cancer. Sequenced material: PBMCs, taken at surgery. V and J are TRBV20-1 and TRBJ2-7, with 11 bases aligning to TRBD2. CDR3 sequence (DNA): TGCAGTGCTCCTACCTCCGGGACTAGCGGAATCTACGAGCAGTACTTC. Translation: CSAPTSGTSGIYEQYF.